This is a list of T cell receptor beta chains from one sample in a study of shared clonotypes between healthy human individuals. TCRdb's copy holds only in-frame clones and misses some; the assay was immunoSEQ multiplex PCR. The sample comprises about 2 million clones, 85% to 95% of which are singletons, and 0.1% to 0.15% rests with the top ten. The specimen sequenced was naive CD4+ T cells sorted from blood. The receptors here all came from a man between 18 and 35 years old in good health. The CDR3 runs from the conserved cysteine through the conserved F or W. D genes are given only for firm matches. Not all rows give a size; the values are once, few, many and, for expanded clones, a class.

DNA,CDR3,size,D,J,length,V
TGCGCCAGCAGCTCGGGGACTAGCGGGGGTTCTAAAGAGACCCAGTACTTC,CASSSGTSGGSKETQYF,.,TRBD2,TRBJ2-5,17,TRBV5-1
TGTGCCAGCTCACCACTGGTCGGGGCAGATACGCAGTATTTT,CASSPLVGADTQYF,.,.,TRBJ2-3,14,TRBV18
TGTGCCAGCAGCTTAGACAGGGAAAGGGCTAATGAAAAACTGTTTTTT,CASSLDRERANEKLFF,once,.,TRBJ1-4,16,TRBV11-3
TGCGCCAGCAGCTTGAGTCCGGGGGCCGCCGGGGAGCTGTTTTTT,CASSLSPGAAGELFF,.,.,TRBJ2-2,15,TRBV5-1
TGTGCCAGCAGTGGAAGGGAGGGAAAGCAGTACTTC,CASSGREGKQYF,few,TRBD2,TRBJ2-7,12,TRBV2
TGTGCCAGCAGTTTGGGACAGGGGTTTCTTCAGCCCCAGCATTTT,CASSLGQGFLQPQHF,.,TRBD1,TRBJ1-5,15,TRBV28
TGCGCCAGCAGTGAGCAACTAGCAGAGACCCAGTACTTC,CASSEQLAETQYF,.,.,TRBJ2-5,13,TRBV10-1
TGTGCCAGCAGCCTCAATCAGCCCCAGCATTTT,CASSLNQPQHF,few,.,TRBJ1-5,11,TRBV2
TGTGCCATCAGTGGGAGGGGACAGGGTTACGAGCAGTACTTC,CAISGRGQGYEQYF,.,TRBD1,TRBJ2-7,14,TRBV10-3
TGCGCCAGCAGCTTGGACTCTCGGGGGGAGACCCAGTACTTC,CASSLDSRGETQYF,.,.,TRBJ2-5,14,TRBV5-1
TGTGCCAGCAGTCAGAATAGCAATCAGCCCCAGCATTTT,CASSQNSNQPQHF,.,.,TRBJ1-5,13,TRBV6-5
TGTGCCAGCAGCTTACGGGGAACTAGCGGGAGGAATGAGCAGTTCTTC,CASSLRGTSGRNEQFF,.,TRBD2,TRBJ2-1,16,TRBV5-6
TGTGCCATCAGTGACAGACAGGGAGCGAACACTGAAGCTTTCTTT,CAISDRQGANTEAFF,.,TRBD1,TRBJ1-1,15,TRBV10-3
TGTGCCAGCAGTGAATCGTGGCACCTCTACAATGAGCAGTTCTTC,CASSESWHLYNEQFF,.,.,TRBJ2-1,15,TRBV6-4
TGTGCCAGTAGTGGAGGTAACGGGATTTTGGGCACTGAAGCTTTCTTT,CASSGGNGILGTEAFF,.,.,TRBJ1-1,16,TRBV19
TGTGCCAGCAGCTTAGGGAAATCCTCCTACGAGCAGTACTTC,CASSLGKSSYEQYF,.,.,TRBJ2-7,14,TRBV5-5
TGTGCCAGCAGTCGGACAGGCCCCTACGAGCAGTACTTC,CASSRTGPYEQYF,.,TRBD1,TRBJ2-7,13,TRBV6-5
TGTGCCAGCAGTTTCCGAGTCGGAGACAATGAGCAGTTCTTC,CASSFRVGDNEQFF,.,.,TRBJ2-1,14,TRBV6-5
TGCGCCAGCAGCTCCCGACAGGGGGCCCACGGGGAGCTGTTTTTT,CASSSRQGAHGELFF,.,TRBD1,TRBJ2-2,15,TRBV5-1
TGCGCCAGCAGCCTGAGCGGGGGAAGCACAGATACGCAGTATTTT,CASSLSGGSTDTQYF,.,TRBD2,TRBJ2-3,15,TRBV10-2
TGTGCCTGGAGGACACTAGCGAGCGAGCAGTACTTC,CAWRTLASEQYF,.,TRBD2,TRBJ2-7,12,TRBV30
TGTGCCAGCGGCAATACAGGGGTCCCTAATGAGCAGTTCTTC,CASGNTGVPNEQFF,.,TRBD1,TRBJ2-1,14,TRBV6-5
TGTGCCATCAGCAGCCTCCCGGGCTTGAACACTGAAGCTTTCTTT,CAISSLPGLNTEAFF,.,.,TRBJ1-1,15,TRBV10-3
TGTGCCAGCACCGACCCCGGGACAGGGGCCTACGAGCAGTACTTC,CASTDPGTGAYEQYF,.,TRBD1,TRBJ2-7,15,TRBV6-5
TGTGCCAGCAGTTTAGACAGGGGGCGAGTGAACTACGAGCAGTACTTC,CASSLDRGRVNYEQYF,.,TRBD1,TRBJ2-7,16,TRBV27
TGTGCCAGCAGTTCGACGGCTCTAGCGGGCCGATACAATGAGCAGTTCTTC,CASSSTALAGRYNEQFF,.,TRBD2,TRBJ2-1,17,TRBV27